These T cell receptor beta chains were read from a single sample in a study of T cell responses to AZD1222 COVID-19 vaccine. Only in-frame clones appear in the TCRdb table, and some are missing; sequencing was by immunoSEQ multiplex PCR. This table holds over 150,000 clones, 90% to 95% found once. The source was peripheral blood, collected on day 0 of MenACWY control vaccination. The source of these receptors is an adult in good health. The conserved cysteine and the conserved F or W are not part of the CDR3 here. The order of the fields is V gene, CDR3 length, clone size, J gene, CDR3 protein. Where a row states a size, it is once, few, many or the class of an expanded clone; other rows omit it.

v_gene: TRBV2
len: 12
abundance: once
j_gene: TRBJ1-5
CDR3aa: ASRAGTANQPQH

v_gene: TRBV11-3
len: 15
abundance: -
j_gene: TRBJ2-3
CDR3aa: ASSSFPGLAGTDTQY

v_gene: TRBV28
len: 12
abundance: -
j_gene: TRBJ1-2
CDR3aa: ASSPADRINGYT

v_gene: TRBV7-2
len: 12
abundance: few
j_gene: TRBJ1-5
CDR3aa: ASSLAGGDQPQH

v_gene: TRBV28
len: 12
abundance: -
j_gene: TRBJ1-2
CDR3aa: ASSLYHGGGGYT

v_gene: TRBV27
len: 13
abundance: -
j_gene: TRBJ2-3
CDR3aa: ASTSRQGQRNTQY

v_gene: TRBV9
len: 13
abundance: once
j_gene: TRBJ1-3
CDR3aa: ASSGLGQLGNTIY

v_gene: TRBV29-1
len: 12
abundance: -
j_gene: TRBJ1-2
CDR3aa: SVNGQGWVHGYT

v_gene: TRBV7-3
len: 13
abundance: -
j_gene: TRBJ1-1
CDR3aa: ASSLGGAGTAEAF

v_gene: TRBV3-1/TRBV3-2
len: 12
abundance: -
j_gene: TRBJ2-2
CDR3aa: ASMASGRTGELF

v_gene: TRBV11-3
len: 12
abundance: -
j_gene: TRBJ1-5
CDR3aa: ASTDRGHGQPQH

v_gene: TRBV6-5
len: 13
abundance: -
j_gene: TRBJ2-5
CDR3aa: ASSRPTSGQETQY

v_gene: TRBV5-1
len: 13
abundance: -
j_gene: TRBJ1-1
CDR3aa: ASSLEGGRITEAF

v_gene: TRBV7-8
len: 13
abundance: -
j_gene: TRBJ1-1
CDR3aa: ASSARGRLNTEAF

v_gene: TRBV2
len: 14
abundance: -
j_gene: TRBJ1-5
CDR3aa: ASSQRGAGGLQPQH

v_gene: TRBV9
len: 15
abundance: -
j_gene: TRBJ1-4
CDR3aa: ASSVAPTGPLNEKLF

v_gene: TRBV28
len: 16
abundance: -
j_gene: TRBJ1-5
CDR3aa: ASSRRPGASRNNQPQH

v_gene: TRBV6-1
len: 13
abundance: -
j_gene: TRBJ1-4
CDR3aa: ASSENRGLREKLF

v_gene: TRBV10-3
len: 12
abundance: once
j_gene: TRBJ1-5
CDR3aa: AIAPGQSNQPQH

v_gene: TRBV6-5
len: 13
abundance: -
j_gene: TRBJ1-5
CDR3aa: ASISKAEGVQPQH

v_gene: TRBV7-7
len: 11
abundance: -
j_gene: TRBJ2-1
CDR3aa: ASSLDRGNEQF

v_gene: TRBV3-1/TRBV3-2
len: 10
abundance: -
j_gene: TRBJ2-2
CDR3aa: ASSGMGGELF

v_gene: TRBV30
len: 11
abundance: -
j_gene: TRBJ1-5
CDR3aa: AWSTATNQPQH